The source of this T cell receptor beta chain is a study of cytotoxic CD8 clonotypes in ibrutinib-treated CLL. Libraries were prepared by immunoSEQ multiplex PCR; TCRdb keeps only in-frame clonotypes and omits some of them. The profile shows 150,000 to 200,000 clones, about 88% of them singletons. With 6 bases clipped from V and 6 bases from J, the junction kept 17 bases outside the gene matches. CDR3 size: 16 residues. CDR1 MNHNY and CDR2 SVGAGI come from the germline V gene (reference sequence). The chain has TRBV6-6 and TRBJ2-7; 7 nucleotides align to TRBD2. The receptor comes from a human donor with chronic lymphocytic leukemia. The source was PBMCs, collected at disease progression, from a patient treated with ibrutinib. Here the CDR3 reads CASSSPRGRALPEQYF. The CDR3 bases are TGTGCCAGCAGCTCCCCGCGAGGGAGGGCCCTGCCCGAGCAGTACTTC.